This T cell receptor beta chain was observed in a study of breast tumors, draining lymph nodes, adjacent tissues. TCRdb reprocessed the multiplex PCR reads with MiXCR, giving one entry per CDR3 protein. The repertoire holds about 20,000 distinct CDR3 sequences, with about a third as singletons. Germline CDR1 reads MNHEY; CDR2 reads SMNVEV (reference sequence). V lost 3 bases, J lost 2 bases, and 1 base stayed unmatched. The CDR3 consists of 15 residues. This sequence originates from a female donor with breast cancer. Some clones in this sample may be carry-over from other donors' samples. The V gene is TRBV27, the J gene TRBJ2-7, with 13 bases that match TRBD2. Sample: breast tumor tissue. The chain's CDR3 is CASSLTSGRTYEQYF. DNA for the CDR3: TGTGCCAGCAGTTTGACTAGCGGGAGGACCTACGAGCAGTACTTC.